One TCR beta chain is described in this entry. Authors' processing steps: ImmunoSEQ gave junction-only sequences without quality scores, so filtering differed. Sequencing was performed with immunoSEQ multiplex PCR; in TCRdb, only in-frame clones are kept and a portion is missing. That table furnishes V, J and clone size, whereas the DNA furnished D and trimming. The sample contains over a million clones, 65% to 80% of which appear only once. This sample is part of a study of shared clonotypes between healthy human individuals. The CDR3 length is 16 residues. Germline V gene lookup returns CDR1 LNHDA and CDR2 SQIVND (reference sequence). V lost 5 bases and J 6 bases, leaving 20 bases between the germline ends.

The sequence came from a man aged 18 to 30 in good health. Sequencing was performed on memory CD4+ T cells sorted from blood. Subset given: CD45RA-negative fraction. This sequence joins TRBV19 and TRBJ1-5, with D perhaps matching TRBD1 (6 bases). CDR3 amino acids: CASSVSRTGLGQPQHF. The CDR3 DNA is TGTGCCAGTAGTGTCTCGAGAACAGGGCTCGGTCAGCCCCAGCATTTT. The whole variable domain, filled in from reference TRBV19 and TRBJ1-5, reads DGGITQSPKYLFRKEGQNVTLSCEQNLNHDAMYWYRQDPGQGLRLIYYSQIVNDFQKGDIAEGYSVSREKKESFPLTVTSAQKNPTAFYLCASSVSRTGLGQPQHFGDGTRLSIL.